The clone carrying this T cell receptor beta chain was seen only a few times. Its specificity is unknown. These data come from a study of response to subunit inactivated influenza vaccine. TCRdb analysed the RT-PCR reads with MiXCR anew, one entry per CDR3 protein. This table holds about 540,000 distinct CDR3 sequences, approximately 20% found once. Study findings and constraints: Authors suggested that a seasonal influenza vaccination recruits few new T cells each time.

The V segment lost 5 bases and the J segment 8 bases; nucleotides outside the gene matches: 8. This CDR3 spans 14 amino acids. The data also belong to a second study, concerning T cells expressing NK-cell markers. This second report adds: TCR beta cDNA was made by 5'RACE template switching with UMIs. Seven donors tested HCMV-seropositive and one tested seronegative among the eight sequenced. Dominant NKG2C+ clonotype frequencies of roughly 1.0-8% of CD8+ T cells were measured in over 5 donors.

The V call is TRBV12-3 or TRBV12-4, the J call TRBJ2-1, with 8 bases matching TRBD1. The receptor was derived from a man in his fifties who received an inactivated influenza vaccine. This specimen was CD4+ T cells sorted from PBMCs, taken 11 to 12 days after vaccination. CDR3 sequence: CASSGVDRVYEQFF. Written as DNA, the CDR3 is TGTGCCAGCAGTGGAGTGGACAGGGTATATGAGCAGTTCTTC.